This T cell receptor (beta chain) was identified in a study of blood T cell repertoires in COVID-19. Repertoires were generated with immunoSEQ multiplex PCR, while TCRdb's copy carries only in-frame clones and drops some. The sample has some 150,000 clones; roughly 80% are singletons. Germline V lookup: CDR1 SQVTM, CDR2 ANQGSEA. The V and J ends lost 5 bases and 8 bases respectively, with 15 bases between them. This CDR3 has 12 amino acids. The clonotype comes from a woman in her sixties or seventies with acute or convalescent COVID-19. The chain joins TRBV29-1 to TRBJ1-1; TRBD1 might be the D (6 bases). The sample was peripheral blood. This CDR3 is CSVNGPTGEAFF. Here the CDR3 DNA reads TGCAGCGTTAATGGCCCTACAGGGGAAGCTTTCTTT.